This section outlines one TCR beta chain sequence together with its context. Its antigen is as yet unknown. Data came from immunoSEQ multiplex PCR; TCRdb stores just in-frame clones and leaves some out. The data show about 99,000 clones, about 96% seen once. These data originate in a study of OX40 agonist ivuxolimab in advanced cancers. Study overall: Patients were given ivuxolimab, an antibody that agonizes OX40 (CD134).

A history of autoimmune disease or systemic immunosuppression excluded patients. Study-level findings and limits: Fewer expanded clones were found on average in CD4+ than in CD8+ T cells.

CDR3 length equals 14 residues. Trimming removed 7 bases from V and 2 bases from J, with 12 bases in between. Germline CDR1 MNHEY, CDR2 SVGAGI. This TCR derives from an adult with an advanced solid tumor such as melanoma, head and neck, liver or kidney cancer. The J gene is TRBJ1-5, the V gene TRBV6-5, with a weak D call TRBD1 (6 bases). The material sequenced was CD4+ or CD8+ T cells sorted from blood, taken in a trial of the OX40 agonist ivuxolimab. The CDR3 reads CASNSGVGNQPQHF. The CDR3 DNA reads TGTGCCAGCAACTCAGGGGTGGGCAATCAGCCCCAGCATTTT.